The 27 T cell receptor beta chains listed next were all sequenced from one sample in a study of T cell changes during pregnancy in multiple sclerosis. Measured with immunoSEQ multiplex PCR; TCRdb has only the in-frame clones, and not every one. Found here are under 85,000 clones, roughly 90% of them singletons; the top ten hold over 7.5%. Material: peripheral blood, obtained after pregnancy. These receptors were taken from a female donor in good health, enrolled as a control in a pregnancy study.

J is TRBJ1-1 and V is TRBV30; the D gene is possibly TRBD1 (5 bases). The CDR3 totals 11 residues. V lost 0 bases, J lost 11 bases, and 10 bases lay in between. Germline-derived CDR1 and CDR2 are GTSNPN and SVGIG (reference sequence). CDR3 bases: TGTGCCTGGAGTGTACAGGCTAGGGCTTTCTTT. Residues: CAWSVQARAFF.

The V gene is TRBV4-1, the J gene TRBJ2-3; TRBD2 might be the D (5 bases). Germline V gene sequence: CDR1 MGHRA, CDR2 YSYEKL. The CDR3 consists of 15 residues. Trimming took 4 bases from V and 5 from J, leaving 16 bases between them. The CDR3 region is CASSLRPSGGDTQYF. CDR3 nucleotide sequence: TGCGCCAGCAGCCTCAGGCCGTCCGGAGGAGATACGCAGTATTTT.

The chain combines TRBV5-1 with TRBJ2-7; 8 nucleotides line up with TRBD1. In germline, CDR1 is SGHRS, CDR2 YFSETQ. The V and J ends lost 4 bases and 2 bases, in that order; junction bases with no gene match: 8. The CDR3 consists of 15 residues. DNA for the CDR3: TGCGCCAGCAGCCTTACAGGGGGGTCTACCTACGAGCAGTACTTC. Protein: CASSLTGGSTYEQYF.

This clone is a singleton in its sample. The V and J genes are TRBV10-3 and TRBJ1-3, with D hard to call. Germline assignment: CDR1 ENHRY and CDR2 SYGVKD. Trimming removed 7 bases at V and 0 bases at J, with 10 bases between. The CDR3 consists of 14 residues. The CDR3 DNA reads as TGTGCCATCAACTCGATTGTCTCTGGAAACACCATATATTTT. This gives the protein CAINSIVSGNTIYF.

The chain has TRBV9 and TRBJ1-1; D possibly corresponds to TRBD1 (6 bases). Germline V lookup: CDR1 SGDLS, CDR2 YYNGEE. This CDR3 contains 15 residues. V was pared by 3 bases and J by 4 bases, with 16 bases between. In DNA, the CDR3 is TGTGCCAGCAGCGCCAGTGGGGGCGCGGCCACTGAAGCTTTCTTT. It specifies CASSASGGAATEAFF.

This clone was observed once. The CDR3 region has the DNA TGTGCCAGCGCTATGGGGGGGACAAACGAAGCTTTCTTT. Its protein is CASAMGGTNEAFF. The chain employs TRBV28 and TRBJ1-1; TRBD1 is a possible D gene (6 bases). V lost 8 bases and J 8 bases, leaving 18 bases between the germline ends. This CDR3 contains 13 residues. The germline V gene encodes CDR1 MDHEN and CDR2 SYDVKM.

V usage is TRBV7-8 and J usage is TRBJ1-2; 12 nucleotides align to TRBD1. With 5 bases clipped from V and 11 bases from J, the junction kept 6 bases outside the gene matches. The CDR3 runs to 13 residues. Germline-derived CDR1 and CDR2 are SGHVS and FQNEAQ. The CDR3 region has the DNA TGTGCCAGCAGCCCGGGACAGGGGGCCAGGTACACCTTC. Protein: CASSPGQGARYTF.

This clone showed up just once. The chain recombines TRBV19 with TRBJ2-7; D unresolved. With 3 bases removed from V and 4 bases from J, the gap between germline ends came to 7 bases. This CDR3 spans 12 amino acids. Germline V gene lookup returns CDR1 LNHDA and CDR2 SQIVND (reference sequence). CDR3 sequence reads: CASSIGTYEQYF. In nucleotides, the CDR3 is TGTGCCAGTAGTATTGGCACGTACGAGCAGTACTTC.

This clone was counted between two and nine times. The chain has TRBV15 and TRBJ1-1; 8 nucleotides line up with TRBD1. The CDR3 is made up of 16 amino acids. Losses at the gene ends were 1 base for V and 0 bases for J; bases not matched to a gene: 4. Germline CDR1 and CDR2: LNHNV and YYDKDF (reference sequence). CDR3 DNA: TGTGCCACCAGCAGAGGGGGACAGGTACTGAACACTGAAGCTTTCTTT. Translated, it gives CATSRGGQVLNTEAFF.

This chain links TRBV7-2 with TRBJ2-5; TRBD2 matches 9 bases. V was clipped by 1 base and J by 5 bases; unmatched bases: 8. CDR1 and CDR2 from the germline V gene are SGHTA and FQGNSA. This CDR3 region has 16 residues. The CDR3 DNA is TGTGCCAGCAGCTTAGATGGGCGGGGGGGCCCCGAGACCCAGTACTTC. This gives the protein CASSLDGRGGPETQYF.

The table lists this clone with a few counts. The chain links TRBV2 to TRBJ1-2, with D possibly TRBD1 on 5 matching bases. Trimming cost V 4 bases and J 8 bases, with 14 bases left between them. Germline V CDR1 and CDR2: SNHLY, FYNNEI. The CDR3 extends over 13 amino acids. The CDR3 protein is CASSADSPKGYTF. The CDR3 region has the DNA TGTGCCAGCAGTGCTGACAGCCCTAAGGGCTACACCTTC.

The gene calls are TRBV27 and TRBJ2-2; 12 positions match TRBD2. Germline assignment: CDR1 MNHEY and CDR2 SMNVEV (reference sequence). After removal of 6 bases from V and 7 bases from J, the junction contained 6 bases not matched to a gene. The length of the CDR3 is 15 residues. The CDR3 bases are TGTGCCAGCAGGCGACTAGCGGGAGAGGGCGGGGAGCTGTTTTTT. Encoded protein: CASRRLAGEGGELFF.

The rearrangement links TRBV30 to TRBJ1-2, with D tentatively TRBD1 (6 bases). Trimming removed 1 base at V and 4 bases at J, with 16 bases between. CDR1 is GTSNPN and CDR2 is SVGIG in the germline V gene (reference sequence). This CDR3 spans 15 amino acids. The CDR3, as DNA: TGTGCCTGGAGTGCGGACAGCTACCCACGCTATGGCTACACCTTC. It is translated as CAWSADSYPRYGYTF.

The chain links TRBV18 to TRBJ2-2; no clear D gene. Per the germline V gene, CDR1 is KGHSH and CDR2 is LQKENI. The germline V and J ends were trimmed by 6 bases and 1 base, with 6 bases remaining between them. The CDR3 covers 13 residues. The CDR3 protein is CASSYKNTGELFF. CDR3 sequence (DNA): TGTGCCAGCTCGTACAAGAACACCGGGGAGCTGTTTTTT.

V is TRBV5-1 and J is TRBJ2-5; D is unclear. V was clipped by 0 bases and J by 0 bases, with 6 bases between them. This CDR3 contains 14 residues. CDR1 and CDR2 from the germline V gene are SGHRS and YFSETQ. As DNA, the CDR3 is TGCGCCAGCAGCTTGGCCGGAGACCAAGAGACCCAGTACTTC. Translated: CASSLAGDQETQYF.

The chain carries TRBV19 and TRBJ1-2; D is undetermined. The CDR3 runs to 12 residues. The V gene's germline CDR1 is LNHDA and CDR2 SQIVND (reference sequence). The CDR3 loop reads CAVSSGNYGYTF. CDR3 bases: TGTGCGGTATCGTCCGGGAACTATGGCTACACCTTC.

This clone was detected only a few times. V usage is TRBV6-1 and J usage is TRBJ1-6; D gene ambiguous. The V and J ends lost 5 bases and 9 bases respectively, with 17 bases between them. CDR3 length: 15 residues. Germline CDR1 MNHNS, CDR2 SASEGT. CDR3 loop: CASSQDEFNASPLHF. CDR3 bases: TGTGCCAGCAGTCAGGATGAGTTTAATGCTTCACCCCTCCACTTT.

This sequence joins TRBV19 and TRBJ1-4; 8 bases are a match to TRBD1. With V trimmed by 2 bases and J by 7 bases, 6 bases remained unmatched. The CDR3 spans 15 residues. CDR1 LNHDA and CDR2 SQIVND come from the germline V gene (reference sequence). The CDR3: CASSISGQGSEKLFF. In DNA, the CDR3 is TGTGCCAGTAGTATAAGTGGACAGGGATCTGAAAAACTGTTTTTT.

V gene TRBV10-3 combines with J gene TRBJ2-7; 7 nucleotides match TRBD1. The CDR3 is made up of 12 amino acids. Germline CDR1 is ENHRY and CDR2 is SYGVKD. The J segment lost 2 bases and the V segment lost 10 bases, leaving 5 bases of the junction unmatched. The DNA for the CDR3 is TGTGCCACGGCGGACAGGACCTACGAGCAGTACTTC. The encoded protein is CATADRTYEQYF.

Worth noting for this clone: The DNA is left out, because the CDR3 cannot be placed on it with certainty; the CDR3 is given as TCRdb lists it. CDR3 amino acids: CASSLYFGGSYEQYF. The chain couples TRBV7-2 to TRBJ2-7; TRBD2, as called in the table, went unchecked against the DNA. Germline-derived CDR1 and CDR2 are SGHTA and FQGNSA. The CDR3 length equals 15 residues, ends included.

The CDR3 sequence: CASSPGTVQETQYF. The CDR3 DNA sequence: TGTGCCAGCAGCCCAGGGACAGTTCAAGAGACCCAGTACTTC. The chain employs TRBV7-7 and TRBJ2-5; 7 bases are a match to TRBD1. The germline V gene has CDR1 SSHAT and CDR2 FNYEAQ (reference sequence). V dropped 5 bases and J dropped 2; count of bases not matched to a gene: 5. The length of the CDR3 is 14 residues.

This clone was recorded once. The chain recombines TRBV18 with TRBJ1-2; D perhaps matches TRBD1 (6 bases). This CDR3 region has 13 residues. Trimming cost V 3 bases and J 7 bases, with 12 bases left between them. Germline V gives CDR1 KGHSH, CDR2 LQKENI. CDR3 in DNA: TGTGCCAGCTCACCCATGACAGGCGCTGGCTACACCTTC. Translation: CASSPMTGAGYTF.

This clone was observed a few times. The genes are TRBV6-6 and TRBJ1-1, with D unclear. There are 11 residues in the CDR3. Germline CDR1 is MNHNY and CDR2 is SVGAGI (reference sequence). The germline V and J ends were trimmed by 5 bases and 4 bases, with 5 bases remaining between them. Here the CDR3 DNA reads TGTGCCAGCAGTCGGAGCACTGAAGCTTTCTTT. The encoded protein is CASSRSTEAFF.

This chain uses TRBV11-3 with TRBJ1-1; possibly TRBD1 for D (5 bases). This CDR3 spans 15 amino acids. The V gene's germline CDR1 is SGHNT and CDR2 YENEEA. V was cut by 1 base and J by 4 bases, with 13 bases left in between. Here the CDR3 DNA reads TGTGCCAGCAGCTTAGCCCAGGGTACGGGCACTGAAGCTTTCTTT. Its protein is CASSLAQGTGTEAFF.

The chain recombines TRBV6-6 with TRBJ2-5; 9 bases match TRBD1. CDR1 MNHNY and CDR2 SVGAGI come from the germline V gene (reference sequence). This CDR3 region has 13 residues. V shed 7 bases, J shed 5 bases, and the junction held 5 bases outside the gene matches. CDR3 in amino acids: CASTPQGAETQYF. The CDR3 DNA follows: TGTGCCAGCACCCCACAGGGGGCGGAGACCCAGTACTTC.

The chain combines TRBV7-2 with TRBJ2-7, with TRBD1 matching 9 bases. Germline V CDR1 and CDR2: SGHTA, FQGNSA. The CDR3 spans 14 residues. The junction had 2 bases not matched to a gene; V was cut back by 5 bases and J by 0 bases. The CDR3 DNA sequence: TGTGCCAGCAGCGGGGACAGGGCCTCCTACGAGCAGTACTTC. Translated, it gives CASSGDRASYEQYF.

The rearrangement joins TRBV6-5 to TRBJ2-1, with D possibly TRBD1 on 6 matching bases. Germline V gives CDR1 MNHEY, CDR2 SVGAGI. This CDR3 is 14 amino acids long. Trimming cost V 7 bases and J 4 bases, with 14 bases left between them. CDR3 protein: CASTLGHPYNEQFF. The CDR3, as DNA: TGTGCCAGCACCTTGGGACATCCTTACAATGAGCAGTTCTTC.